These T cell receptor beta chains were read from a single sample in a study of control samples from healthy donors and cancer patients. Some clones are missing from TCRdb's copy, which holds only in-frame ones; the method was immunoSEQ multiplex PCR. The sample lists around 170,000 clones, approximately 94% seen once, with 1.3% to 1.5% in the top ten. The sample was blood. The receptors originated from a man aged 30 to 45 in good health. Both conserved end residues are part of each CDR3. D genes are given only for firm matches. Clone size is given for some rows only: seen once, a few or many times, or a class if the clone is expanded.

d_call clone_size j_call v_call cdr3_nt cdr3_aa
. . TRBJ2-5 TRBV28 TGTGCCAGCAGTTCCCCGAGCAGGGTGGAGACCCAGTACTTC CASSSPSRVETQYF
. . TRBJ2-2 TRBV5-6 TGTGCCAGCAGCTTGTTTTTCCGGGAGAGAGCCGGGGAGCTGTTTTTT CASSLFFRERAGELFF
. . TRBJ2-3 TRBV6-5 TGTGCCAGCAGACCGGGACGACCCACAGATACGCAGTATTTT CASRPGRPTDTQYF
. few TRBJ2-7 TRBV7-9 TGTGCCAGCAGCTTACGGGGCGAAGGATACGAGCAGTACTTC CASSLRGEGYEQYF
. . TRBJ2-3 TRBV10-3 TGTGCCATCAGTGATATTGGGGTGACAGATACGCAGTATTTT CAISDIGVTDTQYF
. . TRBJ1-5 TRBV27 TGTGCCAGCGGTTACCTGGGTTGGAATCAGCCCCAGCATTTT CASGYLGWNQPQHF
TRBD2 . TRBJ2-7 TRBV6-6 TGTGCCAGCAGTTTTGCGGGGGGCCACGAGCAGTACTTC CASSFAGGHEQYF
TRBD1 once TRBJ2-1 TRBV4-3 TGCGCCAGCAGCCAATCCCCGGGACAGGGTCAAGATGAGCAGTTCTTC CASSQSPGQGQDEQFF
. . TRBJ2-1 TRBV19 TGTGCCACCAACGTAGCCCCGGGGGGCTTTGGCAATGAGCAGTTCTTC CATNVAPGGFGNEQFF
. . TRBJ1-4 TRBV25-1 TGTGCCAGCAGTGAATGGAATCCTGGCTTACATAATGAAAAACTGTTTTTT CASSEWNPGLHNEKLFF
. . TRBJ2-3 TRBV7-2 TGTGCCAGCAGCTTACCCGTACTGAGATCAGATACGCAGTATTTT CASSLPVLRSDTQYF
. few TRBJ2-7 TRBV3-1/TRBV3-2 TGTGCCAGCAGCCAAGATCCCAGGGCCAAGCAGTACTTC CASSQDPRAKQYF
TRBD1 . TRBJ1-1 TRBV6-5 TGTGCCAGCACCGCTGGACAGGGGAGCACTGAAGCTTTCTTT CASTAGQGSTEAFF
TRBD1 . TRBJ1-4 TRBV27 TGTGCCAGCAGCCCGATCGGGACAGGAGATGAAAAACTGTTTTTT CASSPIGTGDEKLFF
. . TRBJ2-3 TRBV4-1 TGCGCCAGCAGCCCAGGGACTTATACTTTTGATACGCAGTATTTT CASSPGTYTFDTQYF
. . TRBJ1-1 TRBV11-2 TGTGCCAGCAGCTCAGGGCGGGGGGGCATGAACACTGAAGCTTTCTTT CASSSGRGGMNTEAFF
. . TRBJ1-1 TRBV11-2 TGTGCCAGCAGCTTAGAGGGACACAAAAACACTGAAGCTTTCTTT CASSLEGHKNTEAFF
. . TRBJ2-7 TRBV7-9 TGTGCCAGCCCGTGGGGCTCCTACGAGCAGTACTTC CASPWGSYEQYF
TRBD1 . TRBJ2-3 TRBV12-5 TGTGCTAGTGGTTTGGTACGCTCCGGGACAGGGTTATCTGATACGCAGTATTTT CASGLVRSGTGLSDTQYF
TRBD1 . TRBJ1-4 TRBV4-1 TGCGCCAGCAGCCCCCGGGACAGGGGATTGGAAAAACTGTTTTTT CASSPRDRGLEKLFF
. once TRBJ1-5 TRBV10-3 TGTGCCATCAGTCTCGGACGGGATCAGCCCCAGCATTTT CAISLGRDQPQHF
. . TRBJ2-7 TRBV2 TGTGCCAGCAGTGAAGAGGACCACGAGCAGTACTTC CASSEEDHEQYF
. . TRBJ2-7 TRBV3-1/TRBV3-2 TGTGCCAGCAGCCAGCGTAACGAGCAGTACTTC CASSQRNEQYF
. . TRBJ1-2 TRBV9 TGTGCCAGCAGCCCCCGGCCGGGTGGGTATGGCTACACCTTC CASSPRPGGYGYTF
TRBD2 . TRBJ2-1 TRBV5-4 TGTGCCAGCAGCTCCCAGCGGGGGGGCCTCGATGAGCAGTTCTTC CASSSQRGGLDEQFF
. . TRBJ2-2 TRBV4-3 TGCGCCAGCAGCCGAGTTTGGACGGGGAACACCGGGGAGCTGTTTTTT CASSRVWTGNTGELFF
. . TRBJ2-1 TRBV2 TGTGCCAGCAGTGCCGGGCAGGTTGGCGATGAGCAGTTCTTC CASSAGQVGDEQFF
. . TRBJ1-4 TRBV5-1 TGCGCCAGCAGCTCGAATACAGGAGATGAAAAACTGTTTTTT CASSSNTGDEKLFF
TRBD2 . TRBJ2-1 TRBV4-1 TGCGCCAGCAGCTCACTAGCGGGAGTGAATGAGCAGTTCTTC CASSSLAGVNEQFF